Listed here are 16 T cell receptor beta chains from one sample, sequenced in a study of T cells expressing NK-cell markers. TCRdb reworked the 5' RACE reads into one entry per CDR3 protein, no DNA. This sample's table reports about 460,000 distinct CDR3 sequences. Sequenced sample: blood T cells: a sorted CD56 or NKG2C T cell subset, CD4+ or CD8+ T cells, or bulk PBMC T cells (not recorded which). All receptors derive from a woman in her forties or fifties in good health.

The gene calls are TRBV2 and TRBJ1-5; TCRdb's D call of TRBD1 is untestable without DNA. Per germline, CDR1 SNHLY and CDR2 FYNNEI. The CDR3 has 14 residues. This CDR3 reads CASSYTGLHQPQHF. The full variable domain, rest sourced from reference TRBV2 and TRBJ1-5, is EPEVTQTPSHQVTQMGQEVILRCVPISNHLYFYWYRQILGQKVEFLVSFYNNEISEKSEIFDDQFSVERPDGSNFTLKIRSTKLEDSAMYFCASSYTGLHQPQHFGDGTRLSIL.

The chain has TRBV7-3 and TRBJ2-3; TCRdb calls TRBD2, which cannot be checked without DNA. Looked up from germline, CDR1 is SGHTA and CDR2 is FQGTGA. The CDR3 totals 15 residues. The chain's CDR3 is CASRALAGVTDTQYF.

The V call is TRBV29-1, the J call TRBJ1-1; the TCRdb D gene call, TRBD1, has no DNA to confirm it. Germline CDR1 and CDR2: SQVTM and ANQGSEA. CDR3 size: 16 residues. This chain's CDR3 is CSACGEDRDRGTEAFF.

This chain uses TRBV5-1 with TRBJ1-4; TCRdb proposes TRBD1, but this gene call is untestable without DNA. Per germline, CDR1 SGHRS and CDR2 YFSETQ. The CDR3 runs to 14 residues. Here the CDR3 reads CASSLDGRGEKLFF.

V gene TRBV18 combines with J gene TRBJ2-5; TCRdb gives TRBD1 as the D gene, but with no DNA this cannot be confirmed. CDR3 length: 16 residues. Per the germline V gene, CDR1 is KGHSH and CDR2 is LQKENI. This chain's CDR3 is CASSHLKGGLQETQYF.

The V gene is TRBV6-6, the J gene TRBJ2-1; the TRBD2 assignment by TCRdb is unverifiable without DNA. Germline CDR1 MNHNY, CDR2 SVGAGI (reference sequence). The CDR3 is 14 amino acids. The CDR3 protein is CASSSGLAGVGQFF.

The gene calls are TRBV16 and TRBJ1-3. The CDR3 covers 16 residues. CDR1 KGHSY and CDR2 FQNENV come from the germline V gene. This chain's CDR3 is CASSQWTSGSGNTIYF.

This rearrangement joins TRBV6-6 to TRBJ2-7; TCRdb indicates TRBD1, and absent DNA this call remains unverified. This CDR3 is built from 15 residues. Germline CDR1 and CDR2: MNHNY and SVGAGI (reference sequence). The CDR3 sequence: CASSRQGALSYEQYF.

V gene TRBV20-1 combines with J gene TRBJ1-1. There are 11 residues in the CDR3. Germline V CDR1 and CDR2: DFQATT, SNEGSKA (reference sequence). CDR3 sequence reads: CSARSGLEAFF.

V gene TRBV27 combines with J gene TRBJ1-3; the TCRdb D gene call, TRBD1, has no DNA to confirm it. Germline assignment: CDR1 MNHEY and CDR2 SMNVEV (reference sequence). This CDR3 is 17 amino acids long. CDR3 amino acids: CASSRFPGENPGNTIYF.

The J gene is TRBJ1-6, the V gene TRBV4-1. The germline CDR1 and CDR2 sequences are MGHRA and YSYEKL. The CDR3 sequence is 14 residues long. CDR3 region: CASAEGPYNSPLHF.

CDR3 region: CSVEDRVNGYTF. This chain connects TRBV29-1 to TRBJ1-2; as DNA is missing, the TRBD1 call by TCRdb cannot be tested. The germline gives CDR1 SQVTM, CDR2 ANQGSEA. The CDR3 consists of 12 residues.

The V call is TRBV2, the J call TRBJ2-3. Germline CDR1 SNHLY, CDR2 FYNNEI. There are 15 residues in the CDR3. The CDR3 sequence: CASRTGLISTDTQYF. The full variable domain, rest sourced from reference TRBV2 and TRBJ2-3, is EPEVTQTPSHQVTQMGQEVILRCVPISNHLYFYWYRQILGQKVEFLVSFYNNEISEKSEIFDDQFSVERPDGSNFTLKIRSTKLEDSAMYFCASRTGLISTDTQYFGPGTRLTVL.

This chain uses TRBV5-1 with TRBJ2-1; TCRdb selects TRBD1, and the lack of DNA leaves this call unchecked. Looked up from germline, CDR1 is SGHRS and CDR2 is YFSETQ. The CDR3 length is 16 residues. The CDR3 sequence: CASSLVQGGTYNEQFF.

The CDR3 is CASSSGRVGEQFF. The J gene is TRBJ2-1, the V gene TRBV5-1; absent DNA, TCRdb's TRBD2 call cannot be checked. The germline V gene has CDR1 SGHRS and CDR2 YFSETQ. The CDR3 contains 13 residues.

This CDR3 is CASSMTSGTWFF. The rearrangement uses TRBV6-5 and TRBJ2-1; the TCRdb call, TRBD2, lacks DNA for checking. The CDR3 sequence is 12 residues long. Per germline, CDR1 MNHEY and CDR2 SVGAGI.